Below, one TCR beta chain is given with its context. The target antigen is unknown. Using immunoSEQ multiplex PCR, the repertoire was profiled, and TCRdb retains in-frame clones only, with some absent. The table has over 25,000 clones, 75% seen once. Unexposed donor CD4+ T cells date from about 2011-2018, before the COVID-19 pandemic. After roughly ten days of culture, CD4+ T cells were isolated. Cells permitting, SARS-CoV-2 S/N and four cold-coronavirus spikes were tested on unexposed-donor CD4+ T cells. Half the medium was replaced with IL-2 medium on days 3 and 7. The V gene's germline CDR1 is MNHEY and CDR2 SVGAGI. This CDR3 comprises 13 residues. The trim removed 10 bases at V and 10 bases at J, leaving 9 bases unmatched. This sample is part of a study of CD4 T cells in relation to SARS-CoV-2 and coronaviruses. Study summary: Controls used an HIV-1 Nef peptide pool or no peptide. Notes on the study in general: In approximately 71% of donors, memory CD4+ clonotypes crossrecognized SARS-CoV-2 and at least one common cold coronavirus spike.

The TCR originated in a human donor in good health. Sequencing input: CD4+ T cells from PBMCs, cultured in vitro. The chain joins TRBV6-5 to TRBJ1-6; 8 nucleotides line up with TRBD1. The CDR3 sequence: CAITDRGGSPLHF. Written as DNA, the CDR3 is TGTGCCATCACCGACAGGGGTGGGTCACCCCTCCACTTT.